Listed below are T cell receptor beta chains from one sample, sequenced in a study of T cells after yellow fever vaccination. One entry per CDR3 protein, called by TCRdb with MiXCR from the 5' RACE reads. This sample has around 550,000 distinct CDR3 sequences, with roughly 21% found just once. The sequences come from PBMCs, collected 15 days after the yellow fever booster vaccination. The receptors were gathered from a man aged 25 to 45 who received the YFV17D yellow fever vaccine. CDR3s include the opening cysteine and the closing phenylalanine or tryptophan. The D gene is left open where the match is weak. Rows may omit the clone size; those that give it use once, few, many or a size class.

J gene | clone size | V gene | D gene | CDR3 protein
TRBJ2-7 | many | TRBV12-3/TRBV12-4 | . | CASSLLAVPYEQYF
TRBJ2-1 | few | TRBV18 | TRBD1 | CASSRDGTGNNEQFF
TRBJ1-1 | . | TRBV10-3 | . | CAISDLGGQTEAFF
TRBJ2-1 | . | TRBV7-3 | . | CASSSLASVQFF
TRBJ1-2 | few | TRBV20-1 | . | CSARDSPVPGWDKSSYGYTF
TRBJ2-4 | . | TRBV7-2 | . | CASSLTNLQGVHIQYF
TRBJ2-7 | few | TRBV6-5 | . | CASSYSGGGQYF
TRBJ2-1 | . | TRBV29-1 | TRBD1 | CSALTGQANEQFF
TRBJ2-1 | few | TRBV19 | . | CATTGRSYNEQFF
TRBJ2-2 | . | TRBV5-1 | . | CASSLMHANTGELFF
TRBJ2-7 | . | TRBV10-3 | TRBD1 | CAINGQGLTYEQYF
TRBJ1-5 | few | TRBV21-1 | . | CASSMGQGINQPQHF
TRBJ1-1 | few | TRBV11-1 | . | CASSLVKGPGLLGTEAFF
TRBJ1-4 | few | TRBV5-5 | TRBD1 | CASSRQGMNEKLFF
TRBJ2-3 | few | TRBV4-2 | TRBD2 | CASSHAGGPDTQYF
TRBJ2-1 | . | TRBV7-2 | . | CASSLARANEQFF
TRBJ2-3 | many | TRBV20-1 | TRBD2 | CSAGESGRVADTQYF
TRBJ1-2 | . | TRBV30 | . | CARRTGTYGYTF
TRBJ2-5 | many | TRBV7-2 | . | CASSSVDGSKTQYF
TRBJ2-5 | many | TRBV7-2 | . | CASSLSLGETQYF
TRBJ2-2 | . | TRBV7-6 | TRBD2 | CASSLVWASGSNTGELFF
TRBJ2-4 | . | TRBV25-1 | TRBD1 | CASSYRDRGREGAKNIQYF
TRBJ2-3 | few | TRBV6-1 | . | CASRNQLSPSDTQYF
TRBJ2-5 | . | TRBV7-2 | . | CASSFRREETQYF
TRBJ1-4 | . | TRBV7-9 | . | CASSSDRDGRPKLFF
TRBJ2-7 | few | TRBV20-1 | . | CSARDLGGPNLYEQYF
TRBJ2-3 | . | TRBV7-2 | TRBD1 | CASSVQGQGFDTQYF
TRBJ1-2 | few | TRBV27 | . | CASSSTQRNYGYTF
TRBJ2-1 | few | TRBV12-3/TRBV12-4 | . | CASSLRLAGMRYNEQFF